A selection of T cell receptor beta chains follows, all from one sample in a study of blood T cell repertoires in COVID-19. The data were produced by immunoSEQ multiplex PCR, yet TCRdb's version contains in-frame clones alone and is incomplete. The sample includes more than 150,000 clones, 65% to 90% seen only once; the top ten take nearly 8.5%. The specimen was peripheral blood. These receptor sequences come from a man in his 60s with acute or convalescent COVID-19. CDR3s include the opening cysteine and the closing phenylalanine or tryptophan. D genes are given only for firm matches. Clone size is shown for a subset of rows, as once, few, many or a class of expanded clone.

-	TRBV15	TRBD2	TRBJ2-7	CATSRGTSGRGFEQYF	TGTGCCACCAGCAGAGGGACTAGCGGGAGAGGTTTCGAGCAGTACTTC
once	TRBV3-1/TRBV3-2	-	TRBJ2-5	CASRLQRETQYF	TGTGCCAGCCGTTTACAACGAGAGACCCAGTACTTC
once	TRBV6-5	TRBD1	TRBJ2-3	CASSYSIGQGDTQYF	TGTGCCAGCAGTTACTCGATAGGACAGGGAGATACGCAGTATTTT
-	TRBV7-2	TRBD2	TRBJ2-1	CASSLGGLGGGNEQFF	TGTGCCAGCAGCTTAGGGGGACTAGGGGGAGGGAATGAGCAGTTCTTC
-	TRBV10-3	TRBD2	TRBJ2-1	CAISGGSGRNEQFF	TGTGCCATCAGTGGGGGTAGCGGGAGGAATGAGCAGTTCTTC
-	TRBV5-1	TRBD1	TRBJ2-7	CASSLRDRGEQYF	TGCGCCAGCAGCTTGCGAGACAGGGGAGAGCAGTACTTC
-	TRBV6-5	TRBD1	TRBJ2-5	CASSPGQGVETQYF	TGTGCCAGCAGTCCCGGACAGGGAGTAGAGACCCAGTACTTC
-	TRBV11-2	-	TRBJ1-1	CASIALRVNTEAFF	TGTGCCAGCATCGCACTCAGGGTGAACACTGAAGCTTTCTTT
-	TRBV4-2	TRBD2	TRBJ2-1	CASSQELAGSYNEQFF	TGTGCCAGCAGCCAAGAACTAGCGGGATCATACAATGAGCAGTTCTTC
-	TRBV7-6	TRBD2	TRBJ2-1	CASSRGGTSAIYNEQFF	TGTGCCAGCAGCCGAGGGGGGACTAGCGCCATATACAATGAGCAGTTCTTC
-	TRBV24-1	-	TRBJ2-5	CATSDSGPDLGKTQYF	TGTGCCACCAGTGATTCTGGGCCGGACCTCGGGAAGACCCAGTACTTC
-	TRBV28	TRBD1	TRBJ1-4	CASSSLFRDSGGEKLFF	TGTGCCAGCAGTTCCCTTTTCCGGGACAGCGGCGGTGAAAAACTGTTTTTT
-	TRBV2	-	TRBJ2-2	CASSSVNTGELFF	TGTGCCAGCTCTAGCGTGAACACCGGGGAGCTGTTTTTT
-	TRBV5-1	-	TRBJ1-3	CASSLAGVSGNTIYF	TGCGCCAGCAGCTTAGCAGGCGTCTCTGGAAACACCATATATTTT
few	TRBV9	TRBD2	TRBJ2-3	CASAFGTSGTTQYF	TGTGCCAGCGCATTCGGGACTAGCGGGACAACGCAGTATTTT
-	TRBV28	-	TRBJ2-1	CASSFREKGWNEQFF	TGTGCCAGCAGTTTCCGGGAGAAGGGTTGGAATGAGCAGTTCTTC
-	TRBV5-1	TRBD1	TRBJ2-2	CASSRGQVSTGELFF	TGCGCCAGCAGCCGCGGACAGGTTTCTACCGGGGAGCTGTTTTTT
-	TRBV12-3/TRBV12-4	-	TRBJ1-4	CASSPTNGGGLFF	TGTGCCAGCAGCCCTACTAATGGGGGGGGACTGTTTTTT
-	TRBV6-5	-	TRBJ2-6	CASSGPQVGANVLTF	TGTGCCAGCTCCGGTCCCCAAGTAGGGGCCAACGTCCTGACTTTC
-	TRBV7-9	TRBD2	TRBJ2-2	CASSLASGIAGRSGELFF	TGTGCCAGCAGCTTAGCCTCTGGGATAGCGGGAAGGAGCGGGGAGCTGTTTTTT
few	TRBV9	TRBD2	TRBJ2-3	CASSPRLAGGPNADTQYF	TGTGCCAGCAGCCCACGACTAGCGGGAGGGCCGAACGCAGATACGCAGTATTTT
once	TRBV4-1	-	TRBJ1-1	CASSQGTGTTNTEAFF	TGCGCCAGCAGCCAAGGAACAGGGACAACTAACACTGAAGCTTTCTTT
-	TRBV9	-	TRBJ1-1	CASSVQGGTEAFF	TGTGCCAGCAGCGTTCAGGGAGGCACTGAAGCTTTCTTT
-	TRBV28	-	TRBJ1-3	CASMETGSGNTIYF	TGTGCCAGCATGGAAACAGGCTCTGGAAACACCATATATTTT
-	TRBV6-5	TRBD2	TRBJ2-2	CASSYAGGFTGELFF	TGTGCCAGCAGTTACGCGGGGGGATTCACCGGGGAGCTGTTTTTT
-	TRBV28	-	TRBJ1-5	CASSFNGDRNQPQHF	TGTGCCAGCAGTTTTAACGGGGATCGCAATCAGCCCCAGCATTTT
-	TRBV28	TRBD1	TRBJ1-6	CASSLGTGTNSPLHF	TGTGCCAGCAGTTTAGGGACAGGGACCAATTCACCCCTCCACTTT
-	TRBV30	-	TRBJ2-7	CAWSAGTPNPGEQYF	TGTGCCTGGAGTGCCGGGACACCTAACCCAGGGGAGCAGTACTTC
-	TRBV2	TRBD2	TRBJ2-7	CAGKLAGVVEQYF	TGTGCCGGTAAACTAGCGGGAGTAGTCGAGCAGTACTTC
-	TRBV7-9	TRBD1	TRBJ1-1	CASSPFTTGANTEAFF	TGTGCCAGCAGCCCTTTTACGACAGGGGCTAACACTGAAGCTTTCTTT
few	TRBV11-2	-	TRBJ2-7	CASSLIREQYF	TGTGCCAGCAGCTTAATCAGGGAGCAGTACTTC
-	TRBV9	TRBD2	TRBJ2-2	CASSQELVAGVNGELFF	TGTGCCAGCAGCCAGGAGTTGGTAGCGGGAGTAAACGGGGAGCTGTTTTTT
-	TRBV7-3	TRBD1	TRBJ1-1	CASSLQPTGRMGTEAFF	TGTGCCAGCAGCTTACAACCGACAGGGAGGATGGGCACTGAAGCTTTCTTT
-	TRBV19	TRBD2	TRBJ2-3	CASSPLGSGRSTDTQYF	TGTGCCAGTAGCCCTCTTGGTAGCGGGAGAAGCACAGATACGCAGTATTTT
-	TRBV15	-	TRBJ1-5	CATTQGFGNQPQHF	TGTGCCACCACGCAGGGGTTCGGCAATCAGCCCCAGCATTTT
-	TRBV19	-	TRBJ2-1	CASMSGDSLYNEQFF	TGTGCCAGTATGTCTGGGGACTCTCTCTACAATGAGCAGTTCTTC
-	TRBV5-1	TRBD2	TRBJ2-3	CASSLTSGSIYTQYF	TGCGCCAGCAGCTTGACTAGCGGGAGTATCTATACGCAGTATTTT
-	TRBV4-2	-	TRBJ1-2	CASSQDAGPYGYTF	TGTGCCAGCAGCCAAGACGCGGGCCCATATGGCTACACCTTC
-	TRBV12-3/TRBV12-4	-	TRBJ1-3	CASSRVGPGNIYF	TGTGCCAGCAGCAGGGTCGGCCCTGGGAACATATATTTT
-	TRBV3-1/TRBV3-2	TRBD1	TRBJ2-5	CASSYRQGRIETQYF	TGTGCCAGCAGCTACCGACAGGGACGGATAGAGACCCAGTACTTC
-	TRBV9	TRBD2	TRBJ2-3	CASRPPGREGDTQYF	TGTGCCAGCAGACCCCCGGGGCGGGAGGGGGATACGCAGTATTTT
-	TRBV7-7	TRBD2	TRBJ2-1	CASSLEGLGYNEQFF	TGTGCTAGCAGCTTAGAAGGACTAGGTTACAATGAGCAGTTCTTC
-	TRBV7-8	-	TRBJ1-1	CASGREGWTEAFF	TGTGCCAGCGGGAGGGAGGGATGGACTGAAGCTTTCTTT
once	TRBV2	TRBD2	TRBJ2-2	CASSGTSGNTGELFF	TGTGCCAGCAGTGGGACTAGCGGGAACACCGGGGAGCTGTTTTTT
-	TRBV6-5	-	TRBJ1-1	CASREAVNTEAFF	TGTGCCAGCAGGGAGGCGGTGAACACTGAAGCTTTCTTT